These 21 T cell receptor beta chains share one sample of origin, sequenced in a study of cytomegalovirus exposure and HLA in healthy donors. Primers: 60 Vbeta forward and 13 Jbeta reverse. Here immunoSEQ multiplex PCR was the method, and the copy in TCRdb shows in-frame clones only, minus some. This table has roughly 110,000 clones, roughly 73% appearing once. Sequenced input: PBMCs. These receptors all come from a young man in good health and CMV-seronegative.

The chain recombines TRBV6-6 with TRBJ2-7, with 11 bases lining up with TRBD2. The CDR3 contains 14 residues. Per the germline V gene, CDR1 is MNHNY and CDR2 is SVGAGI (reference sequence). The ends lost 8 bases at V and 4 bases at J; junction bases unmatched: 7. DNA for the CDR3: TGTGCCAGCCGCACTAGCGGGGGCAGTTACGAGCAGTACTTC. This sequence encodes CASRTSGGSYEQYF.

V gene TRBV29-1 combines with J gene TRBJ1-1; 7 nucleotides line up with TRBD1. CDR1 and CDR2 from the germline V gene are SQVTM and ANQGSEA. The CDR3 has 13 amino acids. With V trimmed by 6 bases and J by 0 bases, 4 bases remained unmatched. CDR3 DNA: TGCAGCGTGGGGACAGCCATGAACACTGAAGCTTTCTTT. Translating gives CSVGTAMNTEAFF.

The chain has TRBV2 and TRBJ2-7; a weak D match, TRBD1 (5 bases). V dropped 6 bases and J dropped 0 bases, with 12 bases sitting between them. Looked up from germline, CDR1 is SNHLY and CDR2 is FYNNEI. CDR3 length equals 14 residues. The CDR3 region has the DNA TGTGCCAGCAGCCGGACAAGAAGCTCCTACGAGCAGTACTTC. It encodes CASSRTRSSYEQYF.

The chain has TRBV7-3 and TRBJ2-5; tentative D call: TRBD1 (5 bases). Germline V lookup: CDR1 SGHTA, CDR2 FQGTGA. Between the trimmed V and J ends, which lost 1 base and 2 bases, there was a span of 20 bases. The CDR3 consists of 18 residues. CDR3 DNA sequence: TGTGCCAGCAGCTTAATTCGATTATGGGGCTTTGTTCAAGAGACCCAGTACTTC. Protein product: CASSLIRLWGFVQETQYF.

The chain is built from TRBV30 and TRBJ2-7; D gene ambiguous. This CDR3 region has 11 residues. The V end lost 2 bases, the J end lost 6 bases, and 8 bases lay between the germline ends. Germline values: CDR1 GTSNPN, CDR2 SVGIG (reference sequence). The CDR3 bases are TGTGCCTGGAGTCTCTCAGGCGAGCAGTACTTC. It translates to CAWSLSGEQYF.

CDR3: CASSLDSGTRVYEQYF. CDR3 nucleotide sequence: TGTGCCAGCAGCCTGGATTCCGGGACTAGGGTATACGAGCAGTACTTC. The J gene is TRBJ2-7, the V gene TRBV9, with 8 bases aligning to TRBD2. J was trimmed by 4 bases and V by 4 bases; bases with no gene match: 13. The CDR3 has 16 amino acids. Germline CDR1 SGDLS, CDR2 YYNGEE.

J is TRBJ1-5 and V is TRBV6-1; a weak D match, TRBD1 (5 bases). Trimming pared 3 bases from V and 6 bases from J, leaving 6 bases between. Germline CDR1 is MNHNS and CDR2 is SASEGT. The CDR3 length is 12 residues. CDR3 loop: CASSDRVQPQHF. CDR3 sequence (DNA): TGTGCCAGCAGTGACAGGGTTCAGCCCCAGCATTTT.

The chain has TRBV10-1 and TRBJ2-1; TRBD2 matches 9 bases. Germline trimming cut 8 bases from V and 8 bases from J; bases unmatched to any gene: 7. Germline-derived CDR1 and CDR2 are WNHNN and SYGVQD (reference sequence). The CDR3 contains 13 residues. The CDR3 spells CASASSGNDEQFF. The CDR3 DNA reads TGCGCCAGCGCCTCTAGCGGGAACGATGAGCAGTTCTTC.

This rearrangement joins TRBV19 to TRBJ2-2; no reliable D call. This CDR3 has 15 residues. CDR1 and CDR2 from the germline V gene are LNHDA and SQIVND (reference sequence). V was cut by 0 bases and J by 4 bases, with 9 bases left in between. The CDR3 DNA sequence: TGTGCCAGTAGTATAGACTGGGCAGGCACCGGGGAGCTGTTTTTT. Protein: CASSIDWAGTGELFF.

This chain uses TRBV9 with TRBJ2-7; 7 bases match TRBD2. The CDR3 totals 15 residues. Unmatched junction bases numbered 12, after V lost 4 bases and J lost 5 bases. CDR1 SGDLS and CDR2 YYNGEE come from the germline V gene. The CDR3 region has the DNA TGTGCCAGCAGCATATACAGCGGGATCAGCGACGAGCAGTACTTC. It translates to CASSIYSGISDEQYF. The complete variable domain, with remaining parts taken from reference TRBV9 and TRBJ2-7, reads DSGVTQTPKHLITATGQRVTLRCSPRSGDLSVYWYQQSLDQGLQFLIQYYNGEERAKGNILERFSAQQFPDLHSELNLSSLELGDSALYFCASSIYSGISDEQYFGPGTRLTVT.

CDR3 residues: CASSLVAGGETGELFF. The DNA for the CDR3 is TGCGCCAGCAGCTTGGTGGCGGGAGGAGAGACCGGGGAGCTGTTTTTT. The V and J genes are TRBV5-1 and TRBJ2-2; TRBD2 agrees at 8 bases. The V gene end was trimmed by 0 bases and the J gene end by 5 bases; junction bases not matched to a gene: 6. This CDR3 is 16 amino acids long. Germline V gene data show CDR1 as SGHRS and CDR2 as YFSETQ.

The gene calls are TRBV27 and TRBJ2-1; 9 bases map to TRBD2. Germline CDR1 reads MNHEY; CDR2 reads SMNVEV (reference sequence). Trimming took 6 bases from V and 10 from J; bases not matched to a gene: 16. The CDR3 length is 16 residues. This CDR3 reads CASRFAGTSPGGEQFF. Written as DNA, the CDR3 is TGTGCCAGCAGATTTGCCGGGACTAGCCCAGGGGGGGAGCAGTTCTTC.

The V and J genes are TRBV27 and TRBJ2-5; 7 nucleotides agree with TRBD2. Trimming cost V 2 bases and J 5 bases; bases outside gene matches: 5. CDR1 and CDR2 (germline): MNHEY, SMNVEV (reference sequence). The CDR3 has 14 residues. The CDR3 region has the DNA TGTGCCAGCAGTTTACTCGGGCGGGAGGAGACCCAGTACTTC. Translation gives CASSLLGREETQYF.

This clone has just one count. This CDR3 is also generated by other DNA sequences in the sample. This chain links TRBV2 with TRBJ2-5, with 15 nucleotides matching TRBD2. The CDR3 extends over 17 amino acids. The V and J ends lost 6 bases and 4 bases, in that order; junction bases with no gene match: 9. Germline-derived CDR1 and CDR2 are SNHLY and FYNNEI. This chain's CDR3 is CASSDPSGLAGGETQYF. The CDR3 DNA sequence: TGTGCCAGCAGCGACCCCTCGGGACTAGCGGGAGGAGAGACCCAGTACTTC.

This chain links TRBV19 with TRBJ1-2; 7 nucleotides line up with TRBD1. The V gene's germline CDR1 is LNHDA and CDR2 SQIVND (reference sequence). The CDR3 loop spans 14 amino acids. The V gene end was trimmed by 7 bases and the J gene end by 4 bases; junction bases not matched to a gene: 9. The CDR3 sequence is CASTRTGTFYGYTF. DNA of the CDR3: TGTGCCAGTACCCGGACAGGCACGTTCTATGGCTACACCTTC.

This chain uses TRBV6-1 with TRBJ1-4, with D possibly being TRBD1 (6 bases). Per the germline V gene, CDR1 is MNHNS and CDR2 is SASEGT. The CDR3 length is 15 residues. Trimming removed 1 base from V and 4 bases from J, with 10 bases in between. The CDR3 protein is CASSEEGRGNEKLFF. The CDR3 DNA is TGTGCCAGCAGTGAAGAGGGCAGGGGTAATGAAAAACTGTTTTTT.

The chain has TRBV23-1 and TRBJ1-5; weak D call: TRBD1 (5 bases). TRBV23-1 is placed among ORFs of uncertain function. V was shortened by 4 bases and J by 0 bases, with 16 bases between the two germline ends. CDR3 length: 17 residues. CDR3 in amino acids: CASSPRGNNNSNQPQHF. CDR3 sequence (DNA): TGCGCCAGCAGTCCTAGGGGTAATAATAATAGCAATCAGCCCCAGCATTTT.

The V and J genes are TRBV7-6 and TRBJ2-2; the match to TRBD1 covers 7 bases. Losses at the gene ends were 6 bases for V and 5 bases for J; bases not matched to a gene: 9. Germline lookup yields CDR1 SGHVS and CDR2 FNYEAQ. The CDR3 is 15 amino acids. In nucleotides, the CDR3 is TGTGCCAGCAGACAAATACAGGGGCGGACCGGGGAGCTGTTTTTT. Translating gives CASRQIQGRTGELFF.

The chain couples TRBV27 to TRBJ1-1, with D possibly TRBD1 on 5 matching bases. Germline V gene lookup returns CDR1 MNHEY and CDR2 SMNVEV (reference sequence). CDR3 length equals 15 residues. V lost 6 bases and J lost 4, with 18 bases in between. CDR3 coding DNA: TGTGCCAGCAGCCAGGGCGCGACGGGGGGCACTGAAGCTTTCTTT. It translates to CASSQGATGGTEAFF.

The V gene is TRBV2, the J gene TRBJ1-5; TRBD1 matches 7 bases. The J segment lost 5 bases and the V segment lost 2 bases, leaving 6 bases of the junction unmatched. Germline V CDR1 and CDR2: SNHLY, FYNNEI. The CDR3 extends over 15 amino acids. The CDR3 spells CASSEKTGRYQPQHF. CDR3 DNA sequence: TGTGCCAGCAGTGAAAAGACAGGGCGGTATCAGCCCCAGCATTTT.

The rearrangement joins TRBV2 to TRBJ2-1; tentative D call: TRBD1 (7 bases). CDR3 length: 15 amino acids. V lost 1 base and J 8 bases, leaving 15 bases between the germline ends. Per germline, CDR1 SNHLY and CDR2 FYNNEI. The CDR3 loop reads CASSEGQGGFDEQFF. The CDR3 DNA is TGTGCCAGCAGTGAAGGGCAGGGGGGATTCGATGAGCAGTTCTTC.